This T cell receptor (beta chain) was sequenced in a study of blood T cell repertoires in COVID-19. The CDR3 is made up of 13 amino acids. Trimming at V came to 5 bases and at J to 3 bases, leaving 2 bases not matched to a gene. Germline CDR1 SGHNT, CDR2 YENEEA. Shortly before study entry, within 2 weeks, exposed participants had met a COVID-19 case. Assay used: immunoSEQ multiplex PCR; TCRdb lists only in-frame clones, some missing. The table shows under 450,000 clones, with approximately 90% occurring only once. This TCR came from a woman in her 40s who had been exposed to COVID-19. The V call is TRBV11-3, the J call TRBJ2-5; 8 bases map to TRBD1. The sample was PBMCs or T cells enriched from blood (not recorded which). CDR3 sequence (DNA): TGTGCCAGCAGCGGACAGGGAGAAGAGACCCAGTACTTC. Its protein product is CASSGQGEETQYF. The full variable domain, completed using reference TRBV11-3 and TRBJ2-5, is EAGVVQSPRYKIIEKKQPVAFWCNPISGHNTLYWYLQNLGQGPELLIRYENEEAVDDSQLPKDRFSAERLKGVDSTLKIQPAELGDSAVYLCASSGQGEETQYFGPGTRLLVL.